A single sample gave rise to the 5 T cell receptor beta chains below, sequenced in a study of cytomegalovirus exposure and HLA in healthy donors. In the PCR, 60 Vbeta and 13 Jbeta primers were used. Libraries were prepared by immunoSEQ multiplex PCR; TCRdb keeps only in-frame clonotypes and omits some of them. Of around 170,000 clones listed, roughly 79% are singletons. The sample comprised PBMCs. These receptors were taken from a man aged 40-49 years in good health and CMV-seronegative.

The chain has TRBV5-1 and TRBJ2-7; 10 nucleotides line up with TRBD1. Germline V CDR1 and CDR2: SGHRS, YFSETQ. V shed 5 bases, J shed 1 base, and the junction held 6 bases outside the gene matches. This CDR3 has 15 residues. This CDR3 reads CASRWDRGRSYEQYV. The CDR3 coding sequence is TGCGCCAGCAGATGGGACAGGGGACGGTCCTACGAGCAGTACGTC.

The V call is TRBV2, the J call TRBJ2-2; 7 positions match TRBD1. CDR1 SNHLY and CDR2 FYNNEI come from the germline V gene. The CDR3 is 16 residues long. The V segment lost 4 bases and the J segment 1 base; nucleotides outside the gene matches: 6. CDR3 coding DNA: TGTGCCAGCAGTGGTCCGAGGACAGGGAACACCGGGGAGCTGTTTTTT. Translated: CASSGPRTGNTGELFF.

This chain links TRBV7-9 with TRBJ2-1, with no clear D. CDR1 is SEHNR, CDR2 FQNEAQ, per germline (reference sequence). Trimming cost V 5 bases and J 9 bases, with 17 bases left between them. There are 14 residues in the CDR3. The CDR3 sequence is CASSANPTSGEQFF. CDR3 bases: TGTGCCAGCAGCGCAAACCCGACCTCGGGTGAGCAGTTCTTC.

V gene TRBV7-9 combines with J gene TRBJ1-4; TRBD1 agrees at 10 bases. The CDR3 contains 15 residues. Trimming at V came to 4 bases and at J to 7 bases, leaving 6 bases not matched to a gene. CDR1 and CDR2 (germline): SEHNR, FQNEAQ (reference sequence). The CDR3 here is CASSWGTGEAEKLFF. The CDR3 DNA reads TGTGCCAGCAGCTGGGGGACAGGGGAGGCTGAAAAACTGTTTTTT.

The CDR3 DNA follows: TGTGCCTGGAGTTCGGGACAGGGGGCGAATGAGCAGTTCTTC. It encodes CAWSSGQGANEQFF. The rearrangement joins TRBV30 to TRBJ2-1; 12 nucleotides align to TRBD1. The CDR3 length is 14 residues. Germline trimming cut 2 bases from V and 7 bases from J; bases unmatched to any gene: 3. CDR1 is GTSNPN and CDR2 is SVGIG in the germline V gene (reference sequence).